These 30 T cell receptor beta chains originate from one sample sequenced in a study of human T cells and chemical hapten exposure. TCRdb re-called the RACE reads with MiXCR, one entry per CDR3 protein. The data contain roughly 260,000 distinct CDR3 sequences, 8.6% of them singletons. Regarding time point: pre-sensitization, week 0. Treatment defined: therapeutic diphenylcyclopropenone sensitization with weekly scalp DPC. Sequencing used whole blood, obtained in connection with sensitization to the hapten diphenylcyclopropenone (DPC). Receptors originate from a woman in her 40s with alopecia areata. Some clones in this sample may be carry-over from other donors' samples.

The CDR3 sequence is CATDTPRPATNEKLFF. The CDR3 region has the DNA TGTGCCACTGACACCCCCCGGCCTGCAACTAATGAAAAACTGTTTTTT. This chain links TRBV7-9 with TRBJ1-4; D uncertain. Germline lookup yields CDR1 SEHNR and CDR2 FQNEAQ (reference sequence). The CDR3 is 16 amino acids. Between the trimmed V and J ends, which lost 10 bases and 0 bases, there was a span of 18 bases.

In this sample, this clonotype turned up many times. The genes are TRBV20-1 and TRBJ1-4; 7 bases match TRBD1. The CDR3 extends over 13 amino acids. V dropped 5 bases and J dropped 8; count of bases not matched to a gene: 8. Germline lookup yields CDR1 DFQATT and CDR2 SNEGSKA (reference sequence). CDR3 region: CSAYLGTVEKLFF. DNA for the CDR3: TGCAGTGCTTACCTAGGGACAGTCGAAAAACTGTTTTTT.

The genes are TRBV7-9 and TRBJ1-4, with a possible D match to TRBD1 (5 bases). Germline loops: CDR1 SEHNR, CDR2 FQNEAQ (reference sequence). Trimming stripped 5 bases from V and 7 bases from J, with 20 bases between. The CDR3 spans 16 residues. The CDR3 DNA follows: TGTGCCAGCAGCCCCTGGGACGCTCCGAGGGGTGAAAAACTGTTTTTT. It codes for CASSPWDAPRGEKLFF. Complete variable domain (other parts from reference TRBV7-9 and TRBJ1-4): DTGVSQNPRHKITKRGQNVTFRCDPISEHNRLYWYRQTLGQGPEFLTYFQNEAQLEKSRLLSDRFSAERPKGSFSTLEIQRTEQGDSAMYLCASSPWDAPRGEKLFFGSGTQLSVL.

This clonotype was counted at least ten times. This rearrangement joins TRBV10-3 to TRBJ1-4; no clear D gene. The CDR3 sequence is 13 residues long. Looked up from germline, CDR1 is ENHRY and CDR2 is SYGVKD. Trimming cost V 7 bases and J 3 bases, with 9 bases left between them. Written as DNA, the CDR3 is TGTGCCATCACCGACATTCCTAATGAAAAACTGTTTTTT. Its translation is CAITDIPNEKLFF.

The chain joins TRBV12-3 or TRBV12-4 to TRBJ2-6; D unresolved. V was trimmed by 6 bases and J by 3 bases, leaving 9 bases between them. The CDR3 length is 14 residues. The CDR3, as DNA: TGTGCCAGCAGCCCTATGATTGGGGCCAACGTCCTGACTTTC. It is translated as CASSPMIGANVLTF.

This clonotype turned up a few times. This rearrangement joins TRBV20-1 to TRBJ2-7; the match to TRBD1 covers 8 bases. The germline V gene encodes CDR1 DFQATT and CDR2 SNEGSKA (reference sequence). With V trimmed by 6 bases and J by 6 bases, 13 bases remained unmatched. The length of the CDR3 is 14 residues. CDR3 sequence reads: CSAPNLRTGSEQYF. The CDR3 region has the DNA TGCAGTGCCCCCAACCTCCGGACAGGGTCCGAGCAGTACTTC.

The chain has TRBV5-1 and TRBJ1-4; no firm D call. Between the trimmed V and J ends, which lost 0 bases and 8 bases, there was a span of 11 bases. In germline, CDR1 is SGHRS, CDR2 YFSETQ. The length of the CDR3 is 14 residues. The CDR3 sequence: CASSLDRAGEKLFF. The CDR3 DNA reads TGCGCCAGCAGCTTGGATCGGGCCGGAGAAAAACTGTTTTTT.

This chain uses TRBV10-3 with TRBJ2-3; D perhaps matches TRBD2 (7 bases). V shed 2 bases and J shed 1 base, with 10 bases lying between them. This CDR3 spans 15 amino acids. Per germline, CDR1 ENHRY and CDR2 SYGVKD. The CDR3 coding sequence is TGTGCCATCAGTGAGGAGGGGGGGCGCACAGATACGCAGTATTTT. The encoded protein is CAISEEGGRTDTQYF.

This clonotype turned up a few times. The gene calls are TRBV28 and TRBJ1-1; 8 nucleotides agree with TRBD1. This CDR3 contains 12 residues. The V gene's germline CDR1 is MDHEN and CDR2 SYDVKM. Trimming took 9 bases from V and 9 from J; bases not matched to a gene: 9. CDR3 bases: TGTGCCAGTGTCCAGGGGGCGCGAAAAGCTTTCTTT. It translates to CASVQGARKAFF.

This clonotype was counted between two and nine times. The chain combines TRBV9 with TRBJ2-6, with TRBD2 matching 11 bases. The CDR3 spans 20 residues. CDR1 SGDLS and CDR2 YYNGEE come from the germline V gene. The V gene end was trimmed by 0 bases and the J gene end by 0 bases; junction bases not matched to a gene: 8. The CDR3 sequence is CASSVVAGLAAGSGANVLTF. The CDR3 coding sequence is TGTGCCAGCAGCGTAGTAGCGGGACTAGCGGCTGGCTCTGGGGCCAACGTCCTGACTTTC.

The J gene is TRBJ2-2, the V gene TRBV6-5; 9 nucleotides agree with TRBD1. V shed 6 bases, J shed 1 base, and the junction held 9 bases outside the gene matches. Germline CDR1 reads MNHEY; CDR2 reads SVGAGI. This CDR3 comprises 17 residues. The CDR3 loop is CASRGVVGQGNTGELFF. The CDR3 region has the DNA TGTGCCAGCAGAGGAGTCGTGGGACAGGGGAACACCGGGGAGCTGTTTTTT.

This clonotype turned up a few times. This chain joins TRBV6-4 and TRBJ2-2; D is undetermined. V lost 9 bases, J lost 1 base, and 3 bases lay in between. The CDR3 covers 11 residues. Looked up from germline, CDR1 is MRHNA and CDR2 is SNTAGT. The CDR3 loop is CARQNTGELFF. The CDR3 region has the DNA TGTGCCAGACAGAACACCGGGGAGCTGTTTTTT.

The sample holds a few counts of this clonotype. The rearrangement links TRBV28 to TRBJ2-3; D unclear. The CDR3 has 11 amino acids. V was trimmed by 6 bases and J by 8 bases, leaving 9 bases between them. Looked up from germline, CDR1 is MDHEN and CDR2 is SYDVKM. The CDR3 bases are TGTGCCAGCAGCTGGCCCGGTACGCAGTATTTT. Translating gives CASSWPGTQYF.

A few counts support this clonotype. The rearrangement uses TRBV10-3 and TRBJ1-6; D is uncertain. Germline V gives CDR1 ENHRY, CDR2 SYGVKD. The CDR3 covers 16 residues. V lost 0 bases to trimming and J lost 7 bases, with 13 bases between them. CDR3 sequence reads: CAISESTRSVNSPLHF. CDR3 DNA: TGTGCCATCAGTGAGTCGACCAGGTCTGTGAATTCACCCCTCCACTTT.

In the case of this clonotype: A much larger clone differs by one base, so this may be a read error. The CDR3 coding sequence is TGTGCCAGCAGCCCGGGACGACTCCCGGGGAATGAGCAGTTCTTC. The encoded protein is CASSPGRLPGNEQFF. The chain combines TRBV7-9 with TRBJ2-1; D possibly matches TRBD1 or TRBD2 (5 bases each). The V end was cut by 5 bases, the J end by 7 bases, with 18 bases between. Germline-derived CDR1 and CDR2 are SEHNR and FQNEAQ (reference sequence). The CDR3 length is 15 residues.

The V gene is TRBV3-1, the J gene TRBJ1-5, with a possible D match to TRBD1 (5 bases). CDR1 is LGHDT, CDR2 YNNKEL, per germline (reference sequence). Trimming cost V 1 base and J 6 bases, with 13 bases left between them. The CDR3 is 15 residues long. CDR3 bases: TGTGCCAGCAGCCAAGCCGTGGGGGGATTTCAGCCCCAGCATTTT. Translated, it gives CASSQAVGGFQPQHF.

This chain joins TRBV27 and TRBJ1-2; D not certain. Per germline, CDR1 MNHEY and CDR2 SMNVEV (reference sequence). V was pared by 3 bases and J by 4 bases, with 12 bases between. This CDR3 comprises 14 residues. The CDR3 reads CASSFAVDGYGYTF. As DNA, the CDR3 is TGTGCCAGCAGTTTCGCGGTCGACGGCTATGGCTACACCTTC.

The rearrangement links TRBV10-3 to TRBJ2-1, with D unclear. Germline CDR1 ENHRY, CDR2 SYGVKD. V lost 3 bases and J lost 4, with 13 bases in between. The CDR3 has 15 amino acids. The CDR3 sequence: CAISDSLNKYNEQFF. The CDR3 DNA sequence: TGTGCCATCAGTGATTCTCTGAACAAATACAATGAGCAGTTCTTC.

A few counts support this clonotype. The rearrangement joins TRBV28 to TRBJ2-1, with a possible D match to TRBD2 (6 bases). The CDR3 has 16 amino acids. Trimming pared 6 bases from V and 0 bases from J, leaving 15 bases between. The germline CDR1 and CDR2 sequences are MDHEN and SYDVKM. CDR3 DNA sequence: TGTGCCAGCAGGGGACTTGCGGCCTACTCCTACAATGAGCAGTTCTTC. It codes for CASRGLAAYSYNEQFF.

This clonotype showed up just a few times. J is TRBJ1-2 and V is TRBV11-1; TRBD1 agrees at 8 bases. The CDR3 extends over 15 amino acids. Trimming took 5 bases from V and 5 from J; bases not matched to a gene: 10. Per germline, CDR1 SGHAT and CDR2 FQDESV (reference sequence). The DNA for the CDR3 is TGTGCCAGCAGCCTTTACGGGACAGGTCTTTATGGCTACACCTTC. Its translation: CASSLYGTGLYGYTF.

This chain uses TRBV5-1 with TRBJ2-7; TRBD2 aligns across 12 bases. Germline V gives CDR1 SGHRS, CDR2 YFSETQ. This CDR3 has 14 residues. V shed 4 bases, J shed 6 bases, and the junction held 5 bases outside the gene matches. CDR3 DNA: TGCGCCAGCAGCCCTGGACTAGCGGGGAGCGAGCAGTACTTC. Protein product: CASSPGLAGSEQYF.

There are a few counts of this clonotype. The J gene is TRBJ2-3, the V gene TRBV3-1; the match to TRBD2 covers 13 bases. The CDR3 loop spans 16 amino acids. The J segment lost 2 bases and the V segment lost 3 bases, leaving 2 bases of the junction unmatched. Germline CDR1 and CDR2: LGHDT and YNNKEL (reference sequence). CDR3 sequence: CASSQGTSGDTDTQYF. DNA of the CDR3: TGTGCCAGCAGCCAGGGGACTAGCGGGGACACAGATACGCAGTATTTT.

This clonotype was seen a handful of times. V and J are TRBV3-1 and TRBJ2-1, with 9 bases that match TRBD2. The germline gives CDR1 LGHDT, CDR2 YNNKEL (reference sequence). This CDR3 spans 13 amino acids. V lost 3 bases to trimming and J lost 9 bases; unmatched junction nucleotides: 3. The CDR3 nucleotides read TGTGCCAGCAGCCACTGGACTAGCGCTGAGCAGTTCTTC. This codes for CASSHWTSAEQFF.

This clonotype was detected only a few times. This sequence joins TRBV6-6 and TRBJ2-4, with 9 positions matching TRBD1. The length of the CDR3 is 13 residues. The trim removed 6 bases at V and 12 bases at J, leaving 9 bases unmatched. Germline CDR1 and CDR2: MNHNY and SVGAGI (reference sequence). The CDR3 here is CASSTGTGTGQYF. The DNA of the CDR3 is TGTGCCAGCAGCACCGGGACAGGGACTGGTCAGTACTTC.

This clonotype was detected a few times. This rearrangement joins TRBV7-9 to TRBJ1-1; D is possibly TRBD1 (5 bases). V gave up 4 bases and J gave up 6 bases, with 12 bases separating them. This CDR3 comprises 13 residues. In germline, CDR1 is SEHNR, CDR2 FQNEAQ (reference sequence). Here the CDR3 reads CASSSLMGAEAFF. DNA for the CDR3: TGTGCCAGCAGCTCTCTAATGGGGGCTGAAGCTTTCTTT. The full variable domain, its missing parts supplied by reference TRBV7-9 and TRBJ1-1, is DTGVSQNPRHKITKRGQNVTFRCDPISEHNRLYWYRQTLGQGPEFLTYFQNEAQLEKSRLLSDRFSAERPKGSFSTLEIQRTEQGDSAMYLCASSSLMGAEAFFGQGTRLTVV.

This clonotype was seen a few times. V usage is TRBV20-1 and J usage is TRBJ2-2, with D uncertain. The V and J ends lost 3 bases and 4 bases respectively, with 12 bases between them. The germline gives CDR1 DFQATT, CDR2 SNEGSKA (reference sequence). This CDR3 contains 14 residues. Written as DNA, the CDR3 is TGCAGTGCTAGGGGCCTCGGTTCCACCGGGGAGCTGTTTTTT. Residues: CSARGLGSTGELFF.

This clonotype was counted a few times. J is TRBJ2-1 and V is TRBV21-1; the DNA was not compared with TRBD2, the D call given in the table. TRBV21-1 is a pseudogene locus. The CDR3 covers 19 residues. CDR3 sequence (DNA): TGTGCCAGCAGCCCACCGGGCCCGTTACTAGGACTCTTTTACAATGAGCAGTTCTTC. Amino acids: CASSPPGPLLGLFYNEQFF.

This clonotype was found many times. The CDR3: CASSPGLAGGWSYNEQFF. The CDR3 DNA sequence: TGTGCCAGCAGCCCAGGACTAGCGGGAGGGTGGTCCTACAATGAGCAGTTCTTC. The V gene is TRBV28, the J gene TRBJ2-1, with 15 bases aligning to TRBD2. The junction had 7 bases not matched to a gene; V was cut back by 6 bases and J by 1 base. The germline V gene encodes CDR1 MDHEN and CDR2 SYDVKM. The CDR3 spans 18 residues. The complete variable domain, with remaining parts taken from reference TRBV28 and TRBJ2-1, reads DVKVTQSSRYLVKRTGEKVFLECVQDMDHENMFWYRQDPGLGLRLIYFSYDVKMKEKGDIPEGYSVSREKKERFSLILESASTNQTSMYLCASSPGLAGGWSYNEQFFGPGTRLTVL.

This clonotype appeared many times. CDR3 sequence (DNA): TGTGCCAGCAGTTTTTTAGCGGGGGAAGAGACCCAGTACTTC. This codes for CASSFLAGEETQYF. The rearrangement uses TRBV12-3 or TRBV12-4 and TRBJ2-5; the match to TRBD2 covers 9 bases. CDR3 length: 14 amino acids. V lost 3 bases to trimming and J lost 3 bases; unmatched junction nucleotides: 2.

This rearrangement joins TRBV20-1 to TRBJ2-3, with D tentatively TRBD2 (6 bases). Per the germline V gene, CDR1 is DFQATT and CDR2 is SNEGSKA (reference sequence). The V and J ends lost 5 bases and 4 bases respectively, with 16 bases between them. The CDR3 covers 14 residues. CDR3 nucleotide sequence: TGCAGTGCTCTCCCCGGGAGCGCGTCAGATACGCAGTATTTT. Protein: CSALPGSASDTQYF.